This is a list of T cell receptor beta chains from one sample in a study of neurological immune-mediated disorders. TCRdb re-analysed the 5' RACE reads in MiXCR, keeping a single row per CDR3 protein. The sample yields around 130,000 distinct CDR3 sequences, about 3.2% seen once. Sequenced: PBMCs. These receptors came from a woman in her 30s with multiple sclerosis. The CDR3 runs from the conserved cysteine through the conserved F or W. The D gene is left open where the match is weak. Size is stated for part of the rows, as once, few or many counts, or as a class when the clone is expanded.

D | J | V | size | CDR3 | DNA
- | TRBJ1-1 | TRBV29-1 | many | CSVADRKNTEAFF | TGCAGCGTTGCTGACAGGAAGAACACTGAAGCTTTCTTT
- | TRBJ2-3 | TRBV27 | many | CASSFSPGGGSADTQYF | TGTGCCAGCAGTTTTAGTCCGGGTGGGGGGTCAGCAGATACGCAGTATTTT
TRBD1 | TRBJ1-2 | TRBV25-1 | many | CASSEDRGGYTF | TGTGCCAGCAGTGAGGACAGGGGTGGCTACACCTTC
- | TRBJ2-3 | TRBV10-1 | few | CASSESKEGTDTQYF | TGCGCCAGCAGTGAGTCGAAGGAAGGCACAGATACGCAGTATTTT
- | TRBJ2-5 | TRBV28 | many | CASSQDRPQETQYF | TGTGCCAGCAGTCAAGACAGGCCTCAAGAGACCCAGTACTTC
- | TRBJ2-5 | TRBV5-4 | many | CASSYQGQQETQYF | TGTGCCAGCAGCTACCAAGGACAGCAAGAGACCCAGTACTTC
- | TRBJ2-7 | TRBV10-3 | many | CAISGPRWDDEQYF | TGTGCCATCAGTGGACCGAGATGGGACGACGAGCAGTACTTC
- | TRBJ1-4 | TRBV7-2 | few | CASSLIPPGRGDEKLFF | TGTGCCAGCAGCTTAATACCCCCCGGGAGGGGAGATGAAAAACTGTTTTTT
- | TRBJ1-1 | TRBV19 | many | CASADTPGRTEAFF | TGTGCCAGCGCTGACACCCCCGGGAGGACTGAAGCTTTCTTT
TRBD2 | TRBJ2-1 | TRBV11-3 | - | CASSSSGTSSSSSYNEQFF | TGTGCCAGCAGCTCATCTGGGACTAGCTCTTCGAGCTCCTACAATGAGCAGTTCTTC
- | TRBJ2-1 | TRBV7-2 | many | CASSLGDPGEQFF | TGTGCCAGCAGCTTAGGGGACCCAGGTGAGCAGTTCTTC
TRBD1 | TRBJ1-6 | TRBV20-1 | - | CSARAQATGGLMDSPLHF | TGCAGTGCTAGGGCCCAGGCGACAGGGGGCTTAATGGATTCACCCCTCCACTTT
- | TRBJ1-5 | TRBV20-1 | many | CSASEVRVGQIRPQHF | TGCAGTGCTAGTGAAGTCAGGGTGGGGCAAATCAGGCCCCAGCATTTT
- | TRBJ2-5 | TRBV5-1 | many | CASSFSGTQETQYF | TGCGCCAGCAGCTTCAGCGGAACTCAAGAGACCCAGTACTTC
TRBD2 | TRBJ2-1 | TRBV29-1 | many | CSVEGLAGFRQFF | TGCAGCGTTGAGGGACTAGCGGGATTTCGGCAGTTCTTC
TRBD1 | TRBJ2-7 | TRBV6-6 | many | CASSWRDRVYEQYF | TGTGCCAGCAGCTGGCGGGACAGGGTCTACGAGCAGTACTTC
- | TRBJ2-2 | TRBV20-1 | many | CSARPFGGENTGELFF | TGCAGTGCTAGACCCTTTGGTGGGGAGAACACCGGGGAGCTGTTTTTT
TRBD1 | TRBJ1-6 | TRBV6-5 | many | CASSPGQYNSPLHF | TGTGCCAGCAGCCCGGGACAGTATAATTCACCCCTCCACTTT
- | TRBJ1-1 | TRBV29-1 | many | CSVEVFFGRTTEAFF | TGCAGCGTTGAGGTTTTCTTCGGACGGACCACTGAAGCTTTCTTT
- | TRBJ2-3 | TRBV20-1 | many | CSAYDGTKSTDTQYF | TGCAGTGCCTATGATGGGACGAAGAGCACAGATACGCAGTATTTT
- | TRBJ2-7 | TRBV7-9 | many | CASRSTTGTYEQYF | TGTGCCAGCAGATCCACGACAGGAACCTACGAGCAGTACTTC
- | TRBJ1-1 | TRBV5-1 | - | CASSALREGHTEAFF | TGCGCCAGCAGCGCTTTGAGGGAAGGGCACACTGAAGCTTTCTTT
- | TRBJ2-4 | TRBV27 | many | CASSSGVGAKNIQYF | TGTGCCAGCAGTTCGGGAGTGGGAGCCAAAAACATTCAGTACTTC
TRBD2 | TRBJ2-1 | TRBV20-1 | many | CSAPARSGLVANEQFF | TGCAGTGCCCCGGCGAGATCGGGACTAGTTGCTAATGAGCAGTTCTTC
TRBD2 | TRBJ2-1 | TRBV7-9 | many | CAGTGTSGNEQFF | TGTGCCGGGACCGGGACTAGCGGCAATGAGCAGTTCTTC
- | TRBJ2-5 | TRBV30 | many | CAWGDGFQETQYF | TGTGCCTGGGGGGACGGGTTCCAAGAGACCCAGTACTTC
- | TRBJ2-1 | TRBV20-1 | many | CSASSLLDSYNEQFF | TGCAGTGCTAGTAGTCTTCTCGACTCCTACAATGAGCAGTTCTTC
TRBD2 | TRBJ2-2 | TRBV12-3/TRBV12-4 | many | CASSFVAGGAGELFF | TGTGCCAGCAGTTTTGTAGCGGGAGGAGCCGGGGAGCTGTTTTTT
- | TRBJ1-2 | TRBV4-3 | many | CASSQVTYSPYGYTF | TGCGCCAGCAGCCAAGTAACGTACAGCCCGTATGGCTACACCTTC
TRBD2 | TRBJ2-3 | TRBV5-1 | many | CASSSASGGWYTQYF | TGCGCCAGCAGCTCAGCTAGCGGGGGGTGGTATACGCAGTATTTT
- | TRBJ2-3 | TRBV20-1 | many | CSAIDPSTDTQYF | TGCAGTGCCATAGATCCCTCAACAGATACGCAGTATTTT
TRBD2 | TRBJ2-3 | TRBV20-1 | many | CSARSGGGTDTQYF | TGCAGTGCTAGATCGGGGGGTGGGACAGATACGCAGTATTTT
TRBD2 | TRBJ2-3 | TRBV29-1 | many | CSVVREADTQYF | TGCAGCGTTGTGCGGGAGGCAGATACGCAGTATTTT
TRBD1 | TRBJ1-2 | TRBV7-8 | many | CASSYDRDYGYTF | TGTGCCAGCAGCTACGACAGGGACTATGGCTACACCTTC
- | TRBJ1-1 | TRBV5-1 | many | CASSLSGVGTEAFF | TGCGCCAGCAGCTTGTCGGGGGTCGGCACTGAAGCTTTCTTT
- | TRBJ1-5 | TRBV7-4 | many | CASSLGPLNQPQHF | TGTGCCAGCAGCTTGGGACCCTTAAATCAGCCCCAGCATTTT
- | TRBJ2-1 | TRBV5-1 | many | CASSLGHSGFNEQFF | TGCGCCAGCAGCTTGGGGCACTCAGGGTTCAATGAGCAGTTCTTC
- | TRBJ2-2 | TRBV20-1 | many | CSARDGGSWTGELFF | TGCAGTGCTAGAGATGGGGGGTCGTGGACCGGGGAGCTGTTTTTT
- | TRBJ2-3 | TRBV7-2 | many | CASSLGGLYTDTQYF | TGTGCCAGCAGCTTAGGAGGCTTGTACACAGATACGCAGTATTTT
- | TRBJ1-2 | TRBV5-1 | many | CASSLGPDLYGYTF | TGCGCCAGCAGCTTGGGCCCGGATCTATATGGCTACACCTTC
- | TRBJ1-1 | TRBV6-5 | many | CASSYGTEAFF | TGTGCCAGCAGTTACGGGACAGAAGCTTTCTTT
TRBD1 | TRBJ2-7 | TRBV7-2 | many | CASSHGGFFGGTGAYEQYF | TGTGCCAGCAGCCACGGAGGATTTTTTGGCGGGACAGGGGCCTACGAGCAGTACTTC
- | TRBJ2-3 | TRBV12-3/TRBV12-4 | many | CASSSIGVTDTQYF | TGTGCCAGCAGTTCCATAGGGGTCACAGATACGCAGTATTTT
- | TRBJ2-1 | TRBV29-1 | many | CSTGPQEDYNEQFF | TGCAGCACGGGACCTCAAGAGGACTACAATGAGCAGTTCTTC
TRBD2 | TRBJ2-7 | TRBV19 | many | CASSMRGGTSAYEQYF | TGTGCCAGTAGTATGAGGGGTGGAACTAGCGCGTACGAGCAGTACTTC
TRBD1 | TRBJ1-5 | TRBV18 | many | CASSPRTGADQPQHF | TGTGCCAGCTCACCACGGACAGGGGCCGATCAGCCCCAGCATTTT
- | TRBJ2-1 | TRBV5-5 | many | CASSSSRTVAYNEQFF | TGTGCCAGCAGCTCGTCCCGGACTGTTGCCTACAATGAGCAGTTCTTC
TRBD1 | TRBJ1-1 | TRBV5-6 | many | CASSLARGRNTEAFF | TGTGCCAGCAGCTTGGCCAGGGGGAGGAACACTGAAGCTTTCTTT
- | TRBJ1-2 | TRBV20-1 | many | CSARDQSRGRYGYTF | TGCAGTGCTAGAGATCAGAGTCGGGGGCGGTATGGCTACACCTTC
- | TRBJ2-6 | TRBV18 | many | CASSPRWTGSGANVLTF | TGTGCCAGCTCACCGAGGTGGACCGGATCTGGGGCCAACGTCCTGACTTTC
TRBD1 | TRBJ1-4 | TRBV12-3/TRBV12-4 | many | CASSRRQGARGNEKLFF | TGTGCCAGCAGTCGTAGACAGGGGGCGAGAGGGAATGAAAAACTGTTTTTT
TRBD2 | TRBJ2-3 | TRBV7-2 | many | CASSPGTSGGNTDTQYF | TGTGCCAGCAGCCCAGGGACTAGCGGGGGGAACACAGATACGCAGTATTTT
TRBD1 | TRBJ2-7 | TRBV5-6 | many | CASSFGTGYYEQYF | TGTGCCAGCAGCTTTGGGACAGGGTACTACGAGCAGTACTTC
- | TRBJ1-6 | TRBV20-1 | many | CSVSGAGLNSPLHF | TGCAGTGTCAGCGGCGCAGGGCTGAATTCACCCCTCCACTTT
TRBD1 | TRBJ1-2 | TRBV7-9 | - | CASSASTGGLGYTF | TGTGCCAGCAGCGCCTCTACAGGGGGCCTCGGGTACACCTTC
- | TRBJ1-2 | TRBV12-3/TRBV12-4 | many | CASSLNTQGINYGYTF | TGTGCCAGCAGTTTAAATACACAGGGCATTAACTATGGCTACACCTTC
- | TRBJ1-1 | TRBV6-2/TRBV6-3 | few | CASSYSLGANTEAFF | TGTGCCAGCAGTTACTCTTTAGGTGCGAACACTGAAGCTTTCTTT
- | TRBJ1-5 | TRBV9 | many | CASSPGTIDSNQPQHF | TGTGCCAGCAGCCCAGGGACAATTGATAGCAATCAGCCCCAGCATTTT
- | TRBJ2-7 | TRBV4-1 | many | CASSLPGLGDYEQYF | TGCGCCAGCAGCCTCCCGGGACTGGGAGACTACGAGCAGTACTTC